This entry is about one TCR beta chain. Its specificity is unknown. This sample is part of a study of T cell repertoires in cytomegalovirus infection. Broader study findings: CMV carriers with the relevant HLA were identified by cumulative public TCR beta family frequency. CMV-specific TCR beta clonotypes restricted by HLA-C dominated the ex vivo response.

In TCRdb, the reads were re-called with MiXCR into one record per CDR3 protein. The sample has almost 300,000 distinct CDR3 sequences; roughly a tenth are singletons. V dropped 4 bases and J dropped 3; count of bases not matched to a gene: 3. The CDR3 has 13 residues. Germline V gene lookup returns CDR1 SQVTM and CDR2 ANQGSEA. The V and J genes are TRBV29-1 and TRBJ2-1; 7 nucleotides match TRBD2. This clonotype was sampled from a human donor in good health (CMV status not recorded). Some clones in this sample may be carry-over from other donors' samples. The sequenced sample was PBMCs. DNA of the CDR3: TGCAGCGTTGGGGGGGGGTTCTACAATGAGCAGTTCTTC. This codes for CSVGGGFYNEQFF.